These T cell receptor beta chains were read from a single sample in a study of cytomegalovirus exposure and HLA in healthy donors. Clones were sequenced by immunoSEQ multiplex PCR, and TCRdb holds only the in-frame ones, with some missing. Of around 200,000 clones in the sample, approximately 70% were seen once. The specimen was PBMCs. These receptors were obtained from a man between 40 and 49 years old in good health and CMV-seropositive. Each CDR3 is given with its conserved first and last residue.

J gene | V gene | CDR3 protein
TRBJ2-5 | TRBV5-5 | CASSPTPGVQETQYF
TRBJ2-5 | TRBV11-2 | CASSSRTSGQETQYF
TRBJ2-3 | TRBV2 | CASSRGYTDTQYF
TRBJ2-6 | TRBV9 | CASSVGAERANVLTF
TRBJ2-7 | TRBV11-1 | CASSLEGSKRPYEQYF
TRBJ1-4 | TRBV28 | CASSFIGVRGATNEKLFF
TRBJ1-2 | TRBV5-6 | CASSLPRSEFYGYTF
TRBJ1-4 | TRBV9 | CASSVVGLVGEKLFF
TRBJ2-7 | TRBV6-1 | CASSEWHPTYEQYF
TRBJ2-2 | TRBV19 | CASSILAGEIAGELFF
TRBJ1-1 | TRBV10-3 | CAISEAVEAFF
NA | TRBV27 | CATPTGTGTEQYF
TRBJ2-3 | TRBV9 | CASSVVGGVDTQYF
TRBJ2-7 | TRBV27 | CASSLDSRTGSLGEQYF
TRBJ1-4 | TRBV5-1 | CASSITGETNEKLFF
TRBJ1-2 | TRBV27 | CASSRTGGPNYGYTF
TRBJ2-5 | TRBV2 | CASSAPPGSGETQYF
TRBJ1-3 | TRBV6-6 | CASSYRQSGNTIYF
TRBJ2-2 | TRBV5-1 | CASSGQGRELFF
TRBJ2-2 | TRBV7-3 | CASSSPPGLANTGELFF
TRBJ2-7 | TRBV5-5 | CASSILATGTYEQYF
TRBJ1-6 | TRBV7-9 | CASSPRRNSPLHF
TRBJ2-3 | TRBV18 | CASSPRNGGTTDTQYF
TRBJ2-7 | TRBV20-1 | CSAGGTEQYF
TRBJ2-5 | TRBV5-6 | CASSLAGVETQYF
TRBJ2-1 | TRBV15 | CATSRDKARGNFNEQFF
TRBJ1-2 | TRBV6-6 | CASRNRVYGYTF
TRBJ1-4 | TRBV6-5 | CASSYRAGEKLFF
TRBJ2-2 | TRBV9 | CASSAGLSSGELFF
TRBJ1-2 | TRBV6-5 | CASSYIGANYGYTF
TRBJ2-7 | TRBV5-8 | CASSLHGVTYEQYF
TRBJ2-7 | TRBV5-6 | CASSLVAGQGTSKQYF
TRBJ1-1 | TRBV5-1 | CASTSGQGGAEAFF
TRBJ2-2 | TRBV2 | CASRSLAGGQGELFF
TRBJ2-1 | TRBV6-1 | CASSVAGDRVKYEQFF
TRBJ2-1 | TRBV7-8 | CASSSGPKLQFF
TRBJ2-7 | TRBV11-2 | CASSLNRGSGQYF
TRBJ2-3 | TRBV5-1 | CASSIYFMDTQYF
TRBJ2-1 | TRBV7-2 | CASSLWSGNEQFF
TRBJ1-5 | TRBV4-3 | CASSQDQGNQPQHF
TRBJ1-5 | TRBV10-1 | CASGQGGNQPQHF
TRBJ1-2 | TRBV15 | CATSRSRVEGYTF